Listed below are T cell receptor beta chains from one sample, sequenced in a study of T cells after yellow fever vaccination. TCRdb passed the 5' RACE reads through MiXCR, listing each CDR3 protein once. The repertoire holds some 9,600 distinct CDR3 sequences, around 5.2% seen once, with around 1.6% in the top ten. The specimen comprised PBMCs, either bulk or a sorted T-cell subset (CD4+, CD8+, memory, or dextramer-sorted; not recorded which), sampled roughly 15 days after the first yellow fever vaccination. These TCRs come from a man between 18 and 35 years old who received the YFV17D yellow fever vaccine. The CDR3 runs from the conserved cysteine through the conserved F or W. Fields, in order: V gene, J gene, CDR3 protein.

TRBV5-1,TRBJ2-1,CASSFTQGLYNEQFF
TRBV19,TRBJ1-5,CASSISGPGPQHF
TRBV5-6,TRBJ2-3,CAIGPGGRTDTQYF
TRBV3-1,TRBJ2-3,CACTQPDTRTDTQYF
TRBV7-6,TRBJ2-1,CASSYQARRGGEQFF
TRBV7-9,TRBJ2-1,CASSLALAGSYNEQFF
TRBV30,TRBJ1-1,CAWSANAGTEAFF
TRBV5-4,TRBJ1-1,CASSFTGGEAFF
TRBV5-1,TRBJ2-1,CASSRSGGRPNEQFF
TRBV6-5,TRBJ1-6,CASSMGVRSYNSPLHF
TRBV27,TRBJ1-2,CASSFAGADRGYTF
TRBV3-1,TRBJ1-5,CASSQAGVTGNRNQPQHF
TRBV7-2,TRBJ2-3,CASRTARGGTQYF
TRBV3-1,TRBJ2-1,CASSHGGGGTDEQFF
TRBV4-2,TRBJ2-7,CASSHSSGGVYEQYF
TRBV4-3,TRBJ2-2,CASSQDRAASTGELFF
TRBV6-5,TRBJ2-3,CASSYGRLTDTQYF
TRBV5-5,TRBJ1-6,CASSSGQDAYNSPLHF
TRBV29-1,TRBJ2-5,CSVDSGSGETQYF
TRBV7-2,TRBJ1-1,CASSLRAQNTEAFF
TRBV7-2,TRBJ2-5,CASSPYDETQYF
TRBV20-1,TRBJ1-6,CSATQGVTNSPLHF
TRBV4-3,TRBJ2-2,CASSLDKGLATGELFF
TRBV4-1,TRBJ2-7,CASSLPVGEQYF
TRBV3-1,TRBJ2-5,CASSQRREVTQYF
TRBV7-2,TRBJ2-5,CASSLNQGQETQYF
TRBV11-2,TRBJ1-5,CASSFQGGNQPQHF
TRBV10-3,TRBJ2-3,CAISPPNTDTQYF
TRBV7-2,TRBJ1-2,CASSLAGTGEANYGYTF
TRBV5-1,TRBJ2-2,CASSPGQSTGELFF
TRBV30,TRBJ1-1,CAWSVLPTEAFF
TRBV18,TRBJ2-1,CASSNQDRGNEQFF
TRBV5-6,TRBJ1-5,CASSFTGGNQPQHF
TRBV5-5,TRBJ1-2,CASSRTDYGYTF
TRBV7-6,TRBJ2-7,CASSPRTASYEQYF
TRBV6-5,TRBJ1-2,CASTPGENYGYTF
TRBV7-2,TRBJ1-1,CASRAQGATEAFF
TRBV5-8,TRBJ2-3,CASSSQGASTDTQYF
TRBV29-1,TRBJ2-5,CSVGLAGGWETQYF
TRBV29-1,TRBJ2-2,CSVAGQRGTGELFF
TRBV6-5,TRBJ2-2,CASSYERGDGELFF
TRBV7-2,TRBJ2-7,CASSLARSYSYEQYF
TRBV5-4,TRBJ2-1,CASSPQGTSGDEQFF
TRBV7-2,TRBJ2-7,CASSPRGEQYF
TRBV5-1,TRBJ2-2,CASSLVTQSNTGELFF
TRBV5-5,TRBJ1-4,CASSPWTGRDEKLFF
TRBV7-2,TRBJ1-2,CASSKFGTGYYGYTF
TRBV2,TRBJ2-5,CASSVFSTEETQYF
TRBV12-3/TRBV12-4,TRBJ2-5,CASSLNWIQETQYF
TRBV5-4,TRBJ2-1,CASSWYGQGIPFF
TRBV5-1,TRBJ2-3,CASSPYDSSTDTQYF
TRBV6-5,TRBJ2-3,CASRPTSADTQYF
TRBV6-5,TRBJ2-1,CASSTKLGGAREQFF
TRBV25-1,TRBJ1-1,CASSEFGGTEAFF
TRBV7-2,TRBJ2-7,CASSSVAPPYEQYF
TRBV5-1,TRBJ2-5,CASSRGQGGHYQETQYF
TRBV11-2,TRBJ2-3,CASSGTKRPDTQYF
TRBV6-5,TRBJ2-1,CASMASGGDEQFF
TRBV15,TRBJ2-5,CATSSIRQGPQETQYF
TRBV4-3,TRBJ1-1,CASSQALLRVNTEAFF